Following are 23 T cell receptor beta chains from one sample sequenced in a study of OX40 agonist ivuxolimab in advanced cancers. This table comes from immunoSEQ multiplex PCR, and its TCRdb copy is limited to in-frame clones, with some not included. This table holds tens of thousands of clones, over 80% found once. The source was CD4+ or CD8+ T cells sorted from blood, collected in a trial of the OX40 agonist ivuxolimab. All receptors derive from an adult with an advanced solid tumor such as melanoma, head and neck, liver or kidney cancer.

This chain connects TRBV9 to TRBJ1-4; D not resolved. Germline V gene lookup returns CDR1 SGDLS and CDR2 YYNGEE. This CDR3 spans 14 amino acids. Trimming shortened V by 0 bases and J by 6 bases, and 9 bases separated the two germline ends. For the CDR3, the DNA is TGTGCCAGCAGCGTAGACGGAGCTGATGAAAAACTGTTTTTT. It encodes CASSVDGADEKLFF.

The chain is built from TRBV5-1 and TRBJ1-3; D remains ambiguous. The CDR3 totals 15 residues. The germline V gene has CDR1 SGHRS and CDR2 YFSETQ. V lost 0 bases and J lost 0, with 7 bases in between. The CDR3 region is CASSLGTFSGNTIYF. DNA for the CDR3: TGCGCCAGCAGCTTGGGGACCTTCTCTGGAAACACCATATATTTT.

The chain has TRBV13 and TRBJ2-7; the match to TRBD1 covers 7 bases. The ends lost 1 base at V and 5 bases at J; junction bases unmatched: 2. From germline, CDR1 is PRHDT and CDR2 FYEKMQ (reference sequence). CDR3 length: 13 amino acids. CDR3 nucleotide sequence: TGTGCCAGCAGCTTAGAGGGGGCGGACGAGCAGTACTTC. It translates to CASSLEGADEQYF.

V and J are TRBV5-1 and TRBJ2-7, with a possible D match to TRBD2 (5 bases). V was clipped by 4 bases and J by 6 bases, with 11 bases between them. Germline V CDR1 and CDR2: SGHRS, YFSETQ. This CDR3 comprises 12 residues. CDR3 in amino acids: CASSLDSREQYF. The CDR3, as DNA: TGCGCCAGCAGCCTGGACTCCCGCGAGCAGTACTTC.

The rearrangement joins TRBV7-2 to TRBJ2-2; 14 positions match TRBD2. The V gene end was trimmed by 5 bases and the J gene end by 6 bases; junction bases not matched to a gene: 5. The CDR3 consists of 16 residues. Germline-derived CDR1 and CDR2 are SGHTA and FQGNSA. The CDR3 loop is CASSLPGLAGAGELFF. CDR3 DNA: TGTGCCAGCAGCCTCCCGGGACTAGCGGGGGCCGGGGAGCTGTTTTTT.

This clone has a single count. J is TRBJ2-3 and V is TRBV19; no firm D call. V gave up 0 bases and J gave up 3 bases, with 4 bases separating them. Germline lookup yields CDR1 LNHDA and CDR2 SQIVND (reference sequence). This CDR3 contains 13 residues. The DNA for the CDR3 is TGTGCCAGTAGTATAGACCTTACAGATACGCAGTATTTT. Protein product: CASSIDLTDTQYF.

The rearrangement uses TRBV6-1 and TRBJ2-7, with a weak D call TRBD2 (6 bases). CDR1 and CDR2 from the germline V gene are MNHNS and SASEGT. The germline V and J ends were trimmed by 4 bases and 13 bases, with 17 bases remaining between them. The CDR3 consists of 12 residues. Written as DNA, the CDR3 is TGTGCCAGCAGTGGGCTAGAGGTGGAGGGTTACTTC. Residues: CASSGLEVEGYF.

The chain links TRBV25-1 to TRBJ2-3, with unresolved D. CDR3 length: 18 amino acids. Deletions cut 6 bases from V and 2 bases from J, with 24 bases between. Germline CDR1 is MGHDK and CDR2 is SYGVNS. Here the CDR3 DNA reads TGTGCCAGCAGCGAGGTCCCGGGCTTCCACTCTTACACAGATACGCAGTATTTT. Its protein product is CASSEVPGFHSYTDTQYF.

The chain couples TRBV6-1 to TRBJ1-2, with D unclear. Germline V gene sequence: CDR1 MNHNS, CDR2 SASEGT. The CDR3 has 14 amino acids. The V end was cut by 1 base, the J end by 10 bases, with 16 bases between. CDR3 region: CASSEGSWEFVYTF. The DNA for the CDR3 is TGTGCCAGCAGTGAAGGTTCATGGGAGTTTGTCTACACCTTC.

The chain has TRBV6-5 and TRBJ1-1, with TRBD1 as a possible D gene (6 bases). The CDR3 loop spans 14 amino acids. V was shortened by 7 bases and J by 5 bases, with 17 bases between the two germline ends. Germline V gene data show CDR1 as MNHEY and CDR2 as SVGAGI. The CDR3 loop reads CASNPQPGATEAFF. CDR3 DNA: TGTGCCAGCAACCCCCAGCCGGGGGCGACTGAAGCTTTCTTT.

The chain carries TRBV2 and TRBJ2-1; D perhaps matches TRBD2 (6 bases). Trimming removed 6 bases from V and 8 bases from J, with 14 bases in between. The CDR3 covers 13 residues. Looked up from germline, CDR1 is SNHLY and CDR2 is FYNNEI. This CDR3 reads CASRTDSGDEQFF. The CDR3 region has the DNA TGTGCCAGCAGAACTGACTCGGGAGATGAGCAGTTCTTC.

The rearrangement uses TRBV4-1 and TRBJ1-5; D ambiguous. The CDR3 has 14 amino acids. V dropped 1 base and J dropped 5 bases, with 9 bases sitting between them. Germline V lookup: CDR1 MGHRA, CDR2 YSYEKL. CDR3 sequence: CASSQGGYDQPQHF. DNA of the CDR3: TGCGCCAGCAGCCAAGGAGGGTACGATCAGCCCCAGCATTTT.

V gene TRBV7-6 combines with J gene TRBJ2-1; D is ambiguous. This CDR3 is built from 14 residues. The germline CDR1 and CDR2 sequences are SGHVS and FNYEAQ. Deletions cut 3 bases from V and 0 bases from J, with 6 bases between. In DNA, the CDR3 is TGTGCCAGCAGCTTCTTAGCCTCCTACAATGAGCAGTTCTTC. As protein: CASSFLASYNEQFF.

This rearrangement joins TRBV5-6 to TRBJ2-1; D is ambiguous. This CDR3 is 12 amino acids long. Per germline, CDR1 SGHDT and CDR2 YYEEEE. Trimming removed 4 bases from V and 8 bases from J, with 10 bases in between. The DNA for the CDR3 is TGTGCCAGCAGCCTAACAAACCATGAGCAGTTCTTC. This translates into CASSLTNHEQFF.

The rearrangement links TRBV13 to TRBJ1-1; no clear D gene. Per the germline V gene, CDR1 is PRHDT and CDR2 is FYEKMQ (reference sequence). This CDR3 contains 14 residues. The germline V and J ends were trimmed by 1 base and 2 bases, with 8 bases remaining between them. As DNA, the CDR3 is TGTGCCAGCAGCTTAGTATCGTTCAACACTGAAGCTTTCTTT. This sequence encodes CASSLVSFNTEAFF.

This chain connects TRBV5-1 to TRBJ1-5, with no clear D. CDR3 length: 14 amino acids. Germline values: CDR1 SGHRS, CDR2 YFSETQ. V gave up 0 bases and J gave up 7 bases, with 11 bases separating them. The CDR3 nucleotides read TGCGCCAGCAGCTTGGGAGGCGTTTCCCAGCCCCAGCATTTT. It is translated as CASSLGGVSQPQHF. Based on the CDR3 plus reference TRBV5-1 and TRBJ1-5, the full variable domain is KAGVTQTPRYLIKTRGQQVTLSCSPISGHRSVSWYQQTPGQGLQFLFEYFSETQRNKGNFPGRFSGRQFSNSRSEMNVSTLELGDSALYLCASSLGGVSQPQHFGDGTRLSIL.

V gene TRBV7-9 combines with J gene TRBJ1-1, with a possible D match to TRBD1 (5 bases). V dropped 3 bases and J dropped 11 bases, with 16 bases sitting between them. The CDR3 runs 13 residues. Germline V gene sequence: CDR1 SEHNR, CDR2 FQNEAQ (reference sequence). The DNA of the CDR3 is TGTGCCAGCAGCTTGTTTTCAGGGCCGGATGCTTTCTTT. Translating it yields CASSLFSGPDAFF.

This chain connects TRBV28 to TRBJ2-1; TRBD1 matches 10 bases. In germline, CDR1 is MDHEN, CDR2 SYDVKM. V lost 7 bases and J lost 1; bases outside the gene matches: 7. CDR3 size: 16 residues. The CDR3, as DNA: TGTGCCAGCATCATAGGGACAGGGGCGTCCTACAATGAGCAGTTCTTC. This translates into CASIIGTGASYNEQFF.

V is TRBV14 and J is TRBJ1-2; unclear D gene. Germline values: CDR1 SGHDN, CDR2 FVKESK. This CDR3 spans 15 amino acids. Trimming stripped 1 base from V and 0 bases from J, with 9 bases between. CDR3 loop: CASSQVGEANYGYTF. CDR3 DNA sequence: TGTGCCAGCAGCCAAGTCGGGGAAGCTAACTATGGCTACACCTTC.

The rearrangement links TRBV9 to TRBJ2-1; TRBD1 is a possible D gene (6 bases). The CDR3 contains 14 residues. Germline assignment: CDR1 SGDLS and CDR2 YYNGEE. Trimming took off 3 bases at V and 6 bases at J, with 13 bases between the two ends. DNA for the CDR3: TGTGCCAGCAGCGAATCAGGGGAATTCAATGAGCAGTTCTTC. Translated, it gives CASSESGEFNEQFF. Using reference TRBV9 and TRBJ2-1 for the parts outside the CDR3, the full variable domain is DSGVTQTPKHLITATGQRVTLRCSPRSGDLSVYWYQQSLDQGLQFLIQYYNGEERAKGNILERFSAQQFPDLHSELNLSSLELGDSALYFCASSESGEFNEQFFGPGTRLTVL.

The J gene is TRBJ2-7, the V gene TRBV2; TRBD2 might be the D (6 bases). The CDR3 loop spans 16 amino acids. Germline values: CDR1 SNHLY, CDR2 FYNNEI. Trimming removed 3 bases from V and 3 bases from J, with 18 bases in between. This CDR3 is CASSEYLGGRSYEQYF. The CDR3 DNA follows: TGTGCCAGCAGTGAGTATCTGGGGGGAAGGAGCTACGAGCAGTACTTC. The full variable domain, with the rest looked up from reference TRBV2 and TRBJ2-7, is EPEVTQTPSHQVTQMGQEVILRCVPISNHLYFYWYRQILGQKVEFLVSFYNNEISEKSEIFDDQFSVERPDGSNFTLKIRSTKLEDSAMYFCASSEYLGGRSYEQYFGPGTRLTVT.

The chain recombines TRBV7-8 with TRBJ1-3; possible D gene TRBD1, 5 bases. The CDR3 totals 18 residues. Trimming removed 5 bases from V and 0 bases from J, with 20 bases in between. Germline assignment: CDR1 SGHVS and CDR2 FQNEAQ. The CDR3 protein is CASSQKQPGLRSGNTIYF. CDR3 nucleotide sequence: TGTGCCAGCAGCCAAAAACAGCCGGGACTGCGCTCTGGAAACACCATATATTTT.

This clone occurred a few times. The rearrangement links TRBV13 to TRBJ2-7; 8 bases line up with TRBD2. CDR3 length: 16 amino acids. Germline trimming cut 5 bases from V and 3 bases from J; bases unmatched to any gene: 12. CDR1 is PRHDT, CDR2 FYEKMQ, per germline (reference sequence). CDR3 amino acids: CASSLKYSGLDYEQYF. In nucleotides, the CDR3 is TGTGCCAGCAGCCTAAAATATTCGGGACTAGACTACGAGCAGTACTTC. The full variable domain, with the rest looked up from reference TRBV13 and TRBJ2-7, is AAGVIQSPRHLIKEKRETATLKCYPIPRHDTVYWYQQGPGQDPQFLISFYEKMQSDKGSIPDRFSAQQFSDYHSELNMSSLELGDSALYFCASSLKYSGLDYEQYFGPGTRLTVT.